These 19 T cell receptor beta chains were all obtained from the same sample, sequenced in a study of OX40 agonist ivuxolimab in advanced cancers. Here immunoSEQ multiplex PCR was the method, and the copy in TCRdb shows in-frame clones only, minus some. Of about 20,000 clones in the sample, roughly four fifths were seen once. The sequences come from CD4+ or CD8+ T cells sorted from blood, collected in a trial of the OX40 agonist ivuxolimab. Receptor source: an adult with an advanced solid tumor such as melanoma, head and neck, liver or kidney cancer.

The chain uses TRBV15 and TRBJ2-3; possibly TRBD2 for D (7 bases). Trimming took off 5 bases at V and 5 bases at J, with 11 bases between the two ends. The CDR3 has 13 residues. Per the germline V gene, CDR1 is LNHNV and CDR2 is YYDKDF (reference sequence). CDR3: CATSRGAEDTQYF. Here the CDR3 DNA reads TGTGCCACCAGCCGGGGGGCCGAAGATACGCAGTATTTT.

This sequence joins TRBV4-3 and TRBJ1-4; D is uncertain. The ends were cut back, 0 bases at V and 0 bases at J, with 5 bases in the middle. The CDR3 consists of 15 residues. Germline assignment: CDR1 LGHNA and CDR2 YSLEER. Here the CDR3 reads CASSQDFSTNEKLFF. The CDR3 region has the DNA TGCGCCAGCAGCCAAGACTTCTCAACTAATGAAAAACTGTTTTTT.

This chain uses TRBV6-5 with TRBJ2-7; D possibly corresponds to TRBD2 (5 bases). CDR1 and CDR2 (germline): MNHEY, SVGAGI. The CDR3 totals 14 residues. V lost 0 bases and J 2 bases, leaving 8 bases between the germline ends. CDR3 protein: CASSYSTGTYEQYF. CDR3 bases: TGTGCCAGCAGTTACTCGACGGGGACCTACGAGCAGTACTTC.

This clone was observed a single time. The CDR3 DNA reads as TGTGCCAGCAGCTTAACCCGGGACGGACCCTTGTCCGAGCAGTACTTC. Its translation: CASSLTRDGPLSEQYF. The chain recombines TRBV7-2 with TRBJ2-7, with D perhaps TRBD1 or TRBD2 (5 bases each). This CDR3 contains 16 residues. With 2 bases removed from V and 6 bases from J, the gap between germline ends came to 20 bases. Germline V CDR1 and CDR2: SGHTA, FQGNSA. Full variable domain (outside the CDR3, taken from reference TRBV7-2 and TRBJ2-7): GAGVSQSPSNKVTEKGKDVELRCDPISGHTALYWYRQSLGQGLEFLIYFQGNSAPDKSGLPSDRFSAERTGGSVSTLTIQRTQQEDSAVYLCASSLTRDGPLSEQYFGPGTRLTVT.

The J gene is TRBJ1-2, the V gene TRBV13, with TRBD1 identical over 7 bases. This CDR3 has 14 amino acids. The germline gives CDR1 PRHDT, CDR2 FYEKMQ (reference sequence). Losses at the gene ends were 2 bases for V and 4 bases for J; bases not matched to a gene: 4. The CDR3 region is CASSLQGDIYGYTF. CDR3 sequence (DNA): TGTGCCAGCAGCTTACAGGGGGATATCTATGGCTACACCTTC.

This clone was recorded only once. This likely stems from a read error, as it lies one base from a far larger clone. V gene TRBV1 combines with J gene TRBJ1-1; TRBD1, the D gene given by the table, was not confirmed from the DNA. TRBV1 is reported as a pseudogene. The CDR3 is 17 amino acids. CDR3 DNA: TGCACCAGCAGCCAAGAGTCGAATGAGGGGGCGAACACTGAAGCTTTCTTT. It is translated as CTSSQESNEGANTEAFF.

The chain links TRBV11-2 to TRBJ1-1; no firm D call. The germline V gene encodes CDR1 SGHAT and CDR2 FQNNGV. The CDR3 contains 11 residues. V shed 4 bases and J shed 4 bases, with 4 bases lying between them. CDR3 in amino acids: CASSSLTEAFF. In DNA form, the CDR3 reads TGTGCCAGCAGCTCCCTCACTGAAGCTTTCTTT.

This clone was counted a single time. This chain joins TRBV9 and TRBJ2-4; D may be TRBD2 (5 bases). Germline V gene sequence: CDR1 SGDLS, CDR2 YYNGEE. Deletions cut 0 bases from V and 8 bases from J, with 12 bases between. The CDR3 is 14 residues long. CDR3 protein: CASSVDPDGDIQYF. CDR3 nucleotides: TGTGCCAGCAGCGTAGACCCCGACGGGGACATTCAGTACTTC. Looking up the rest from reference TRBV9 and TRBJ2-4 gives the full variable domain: DSGVTQTPKHLITATGQRVTLRCSPRSGDLSVYWYQQSLDQGLQFLIQYYNGEERAKGNILERFSAQQFPDLHSELNLSSLELGDSALYFCASSVDPDGDIQYFGAGTRLSVL.

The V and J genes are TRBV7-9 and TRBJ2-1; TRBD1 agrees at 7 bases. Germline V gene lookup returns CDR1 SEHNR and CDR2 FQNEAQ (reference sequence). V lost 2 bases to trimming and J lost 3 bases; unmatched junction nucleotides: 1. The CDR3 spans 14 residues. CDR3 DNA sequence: TGTGCCAGCAGCTTAAACAGGGGCTACAATGAGCAGTTCTTC. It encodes CASSLNRGYNEQFF.

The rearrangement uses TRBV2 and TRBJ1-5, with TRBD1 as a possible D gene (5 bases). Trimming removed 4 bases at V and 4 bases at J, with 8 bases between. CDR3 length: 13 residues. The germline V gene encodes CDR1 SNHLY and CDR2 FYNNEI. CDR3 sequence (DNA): TGTGCCAGCAGTGGGGGGGGAAATCAGCCCCAGCATTTT. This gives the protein CASSGGGNQPQHF.

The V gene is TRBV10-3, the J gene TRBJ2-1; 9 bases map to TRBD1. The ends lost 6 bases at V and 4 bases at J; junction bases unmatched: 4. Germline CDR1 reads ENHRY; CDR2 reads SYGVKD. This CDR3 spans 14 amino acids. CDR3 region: CAIRAGQGYNEQFF. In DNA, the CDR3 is TGTGCCATCAGGGCCGGACAGGGGTACAATGAGCAGTTCTTC.

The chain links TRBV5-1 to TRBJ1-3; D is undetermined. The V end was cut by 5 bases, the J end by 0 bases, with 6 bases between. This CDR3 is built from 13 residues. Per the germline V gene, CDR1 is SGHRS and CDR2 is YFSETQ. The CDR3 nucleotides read TGCGCCAGCAGGGAGGGCTCTGGAAACACCATATATTTT. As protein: CASREGSGNTIYF.

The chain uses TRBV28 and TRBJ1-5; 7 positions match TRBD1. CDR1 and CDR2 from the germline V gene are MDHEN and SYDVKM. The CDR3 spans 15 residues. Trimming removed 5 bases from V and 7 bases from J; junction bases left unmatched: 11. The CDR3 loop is CASSLGRGPWQPQHF. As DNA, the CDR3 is TGTGCCAGCAGTCTCGGGAGGGGGCCGTGGCAGCCCCAGCATTTT. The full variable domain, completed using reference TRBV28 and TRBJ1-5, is DVKVTQSSRYLVKRTGEKVFLECVQDMDHENMFWYRQDPGLGLRLIYFSYDVKMKEKGDIPEGYSVSREKKERFSLILESASTNQTSMYLCASSLGRGPWQPQHFGDGTRLSIL.

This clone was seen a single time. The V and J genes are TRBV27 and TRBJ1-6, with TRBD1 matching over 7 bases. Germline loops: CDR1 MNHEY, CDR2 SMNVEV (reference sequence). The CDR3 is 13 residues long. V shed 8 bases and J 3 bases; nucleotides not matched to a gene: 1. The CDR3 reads CASRQGYNSPLHF. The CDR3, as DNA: TGTGCCAGCCGACAGGGCTATAATTCACCCCTCCACTTT.

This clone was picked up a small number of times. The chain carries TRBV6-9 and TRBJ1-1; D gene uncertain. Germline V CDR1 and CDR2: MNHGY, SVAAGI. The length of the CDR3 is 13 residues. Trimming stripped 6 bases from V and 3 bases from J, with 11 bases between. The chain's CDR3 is CASSVSTHTEAFF. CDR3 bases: TGTGCCAGCAGCGTATCGACCCACACTGAAGCTTTCTTT.

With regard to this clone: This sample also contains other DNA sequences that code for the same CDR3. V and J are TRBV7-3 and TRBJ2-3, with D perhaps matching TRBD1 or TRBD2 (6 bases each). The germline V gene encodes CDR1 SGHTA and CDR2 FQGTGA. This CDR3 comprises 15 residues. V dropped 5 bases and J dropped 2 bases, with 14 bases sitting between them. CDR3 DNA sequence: TGTGCCAGCAGCCCGTTAGGGGGGTTCACAGATACGCAGTATTTT. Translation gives CASSPLGGFTDTQYF.

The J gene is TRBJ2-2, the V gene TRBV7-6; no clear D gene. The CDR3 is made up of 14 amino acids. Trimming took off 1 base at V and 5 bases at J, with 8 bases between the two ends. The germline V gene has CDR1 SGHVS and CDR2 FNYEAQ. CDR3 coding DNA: TGTGCCAGCAGCTTAGGGGCATTGACCGGGGAGCTGTTTTTT. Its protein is CASSLGALTGELFF.

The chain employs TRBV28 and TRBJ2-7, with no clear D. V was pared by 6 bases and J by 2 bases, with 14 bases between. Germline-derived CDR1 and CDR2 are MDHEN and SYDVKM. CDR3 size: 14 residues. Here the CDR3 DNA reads TGTGCCAGCAGCCAGACTCAAATCCCCTACGAGCAGTACTTC. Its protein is CASSQTQIPYEQYF.

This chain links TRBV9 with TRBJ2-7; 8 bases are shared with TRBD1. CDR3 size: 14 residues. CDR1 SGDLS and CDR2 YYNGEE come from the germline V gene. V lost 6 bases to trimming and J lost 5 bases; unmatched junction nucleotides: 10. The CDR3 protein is CASNDRGLADEQYF. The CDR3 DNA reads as TGTGCCAGCAACGACAGGGGATTAGCGGACGAGCAGTACTTC.